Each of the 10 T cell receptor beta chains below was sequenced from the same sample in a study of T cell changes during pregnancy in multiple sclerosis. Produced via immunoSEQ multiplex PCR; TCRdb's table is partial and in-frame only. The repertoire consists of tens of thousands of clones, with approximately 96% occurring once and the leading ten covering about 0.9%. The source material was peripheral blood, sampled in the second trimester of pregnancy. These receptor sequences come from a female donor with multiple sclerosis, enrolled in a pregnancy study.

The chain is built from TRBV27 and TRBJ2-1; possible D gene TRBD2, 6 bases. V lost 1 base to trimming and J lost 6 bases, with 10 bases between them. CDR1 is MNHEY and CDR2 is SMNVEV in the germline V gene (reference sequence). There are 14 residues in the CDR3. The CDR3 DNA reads TGTGCCAGCAGTTTATTCGGGACTCTCAATGAGCAGTTCTTC. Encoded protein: CASSLFGTLNEQFF.

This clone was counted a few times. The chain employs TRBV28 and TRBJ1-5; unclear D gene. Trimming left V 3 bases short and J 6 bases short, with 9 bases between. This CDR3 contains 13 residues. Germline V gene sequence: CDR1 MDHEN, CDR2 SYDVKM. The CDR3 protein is CASSFGEAQPQHF. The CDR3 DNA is TGTGCCAGCAGTTTCGGCGAGGCTCAGCCCCAGCATTTT.

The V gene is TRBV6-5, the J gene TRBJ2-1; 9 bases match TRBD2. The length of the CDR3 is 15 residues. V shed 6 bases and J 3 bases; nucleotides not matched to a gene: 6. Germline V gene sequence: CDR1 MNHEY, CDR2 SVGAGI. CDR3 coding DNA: TGTGCCAGCAGCTTAACTAGCGGGCTCTACAATGAGCAGTTCTTC. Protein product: CASSLTSGLYNEQFF.

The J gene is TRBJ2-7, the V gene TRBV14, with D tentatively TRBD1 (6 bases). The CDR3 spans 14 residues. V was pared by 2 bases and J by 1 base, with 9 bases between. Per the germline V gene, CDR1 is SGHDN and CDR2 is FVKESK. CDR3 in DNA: TGTGCCAGCAGCCAACGGACAGCTTCCTACGAGCAGTACTTC. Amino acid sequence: CASSQRTASYEQYF.

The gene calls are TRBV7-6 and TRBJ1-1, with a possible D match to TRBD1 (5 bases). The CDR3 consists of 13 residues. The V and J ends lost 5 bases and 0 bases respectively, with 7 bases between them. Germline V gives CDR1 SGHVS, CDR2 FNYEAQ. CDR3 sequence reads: CASSPRVNTEAFF. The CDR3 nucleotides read TGTGCCAGCAGCCCCAGGGTGAACACTGAAGCTTTCTTT.

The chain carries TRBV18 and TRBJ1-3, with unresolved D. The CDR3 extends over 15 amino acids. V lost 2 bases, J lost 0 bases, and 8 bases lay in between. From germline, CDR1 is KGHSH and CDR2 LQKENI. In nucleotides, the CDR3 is TGTGCCAGCTCACCATTAGCTGGCTCTGGAAACACCATATATTTT. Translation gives CASSPLAGSGNTIYF.

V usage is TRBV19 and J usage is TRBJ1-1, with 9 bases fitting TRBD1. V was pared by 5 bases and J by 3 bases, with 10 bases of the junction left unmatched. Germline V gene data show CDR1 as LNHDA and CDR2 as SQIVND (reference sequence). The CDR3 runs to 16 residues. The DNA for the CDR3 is TGTGCCAGTAGTCGCCATTTGGGACAGGGCGACACTGAAGCTTTCTTT. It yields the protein CASSRHLGQGDTEAFF.

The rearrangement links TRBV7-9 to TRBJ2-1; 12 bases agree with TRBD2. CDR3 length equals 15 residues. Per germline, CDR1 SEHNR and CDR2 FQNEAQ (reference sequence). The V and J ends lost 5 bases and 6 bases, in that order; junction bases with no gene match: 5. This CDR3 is CASSILAGGFNEQFF. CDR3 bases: TGTGCCAGCAGCATCCTAGCGGGAGGGTTCAATGAGCAGTTCTTC.

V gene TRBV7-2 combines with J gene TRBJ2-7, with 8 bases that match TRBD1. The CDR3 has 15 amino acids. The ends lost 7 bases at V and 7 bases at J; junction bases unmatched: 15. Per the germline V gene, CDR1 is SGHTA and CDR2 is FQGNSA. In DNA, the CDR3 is TGTGCCAGCACCCGGGACAGGACCTTTTTGGGGGAGCAGTACTTC. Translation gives CASTRDRTFLGEQYF.

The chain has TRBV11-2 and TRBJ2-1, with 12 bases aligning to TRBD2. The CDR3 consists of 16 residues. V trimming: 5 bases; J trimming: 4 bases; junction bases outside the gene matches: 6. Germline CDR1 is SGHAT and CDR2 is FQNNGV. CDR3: CASSLRTSGIYNEQFF. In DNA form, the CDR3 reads TGTGCCAGCAGCCTCCGGACTAGCGGGATTTACAATGAGCAGTTCTTC. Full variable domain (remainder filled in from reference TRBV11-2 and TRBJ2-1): EAGVAQSPRYKIIEKRQSVAFWCNPISGHATLYWYQQILGQGPKLLIQFQNNGVVDDSQLPKDRFSAERLKGVDSTLKIQPAKLEDSAVYLCASSLRTSGIYNEQFFGPGTRLTVL.